These 27 T cell receptor beta chains were all obtained from the same sample, sequenced in a study of CD8 T cells in cerebrospinal fluid in Alzheimer's disease (dated by TCRdb to about 2020). Library preparation used 10x single-cell sequencing. For sequencing, a NextSeq 550 was employed. Each CDR3 protein sequence appears as one entry after TCRdb reprocessed the reads, and no DNA is included. Per the sample table, the count is 1,500 to 2,000 distinct CDR3 sequences. The ten largest clones represent around 6.2% of the sample. Material: cerebrospinal fluid. The receptor set was obtained from a human donor in good health.

The V and J genes are TRBV12-3 or TRBV12-4 and TRBJ1-6. The CDR3 runs 13 residues. This CDR3 is CASSLRGYGPLHF.

The chain couples TRBV30 to TRBJ1-4; as DNA is missing, the TRBD1 call by TCRdb cannot be tested. The V gene's germline CDR1 is GTSNPN and CDR2 SVGIG (reference sequence). The CDR3 extends over 13 amino acids. The CDR3 sequence is CAWRGGNNEKLFF.

This chain uses TRBV4-2 with TRBJ2-2; TCRdb indicates TRBD1, and absent DNA this call remains unverified. The CDR3 runs to 12 residues. Per the germline V gene, CDR1 is LGHNA and CDR2 is YNFKEQ. Here the CDR3 reads CASSHPGGELFF.

Judged by frequency, this clonotype is medium-sized. This chain links TRBV6-6 with TRBJ1-1. Looked up from germline, CDR1 is MNHNY and CDR2 is SVGAGI (reference sequence). CDR3 length equals 14 residues. The CDR3 region is CASSFQQGPTEAFF.

This chain links TRBV19 with TRBJ1-2; TCRdb calls TRBD1, which cannot be checked without DNA. The CDR3 spans 13 residues. Germline loops: CDR1 LNHDA, CDR2 SQIVND (reference sequence). CDR3 sequence: CASSMGQMDGYTF.

The V gene is TRBV20-1, the J gene TRBJ2-1; the TRBD1 assignment by TCRdb is unverifiable without DNA. From germline, CDR1 is DFQATT and CDR2 SNEGSKA (reference sequence). The CDR3 runs 15 residues. CDR3 sequence reads: CSARDGRKPNNEQFF.

This clonotype registers medium-sized by frequency. The chain links TRBV28 to TRBJ1-2; the D call of TRBD1 rests on TCRdb alone, since no DNA is present to check it. Germline V gene data show CDR1 as MDHEN and CDR2 as SYDVKM. The CDR3 consists of 14 residues. CDR3 sequence: CAIRHPQGREGYTF.

This clonotype registers medium-sized (0.01 to 0.1%) by frequency. V is TRBV7-2 and J is TRBJ2-1; the D call of TRBD1 rests on TCRdb alone, since no DNA is present to check it. The CDR3 covers 15 residues. The germline V gene has CDR1 SGHTA and CDR2 FQGNSA. CDR3 in amino acids: CASSPGPGSYNEQFF.

According to its frequency, this clonotype is large. The J gene is TRBJ2-6, the V gene TRBV4-3; TCRdb lists TRBD1, though no DNA is available to test this call. This CDR3 is built from 17 residues. Germline lookup yields CDR1 LGHNA and CDR2 YSLEER. CDR3 region: CASSQRQGSSGANVLTF.

This clonotype ranks as medium-sized (0.01 to 0.1%) in terms of frequency. The chain has TRBV5-1 and TRBJ2-7; TCRdb calls TRBD2, which cannot be checked without DNA. The CDR3 is made up of 15 amino acids. Germline V CDR1 and CDR2: SGHRS, YFSETQ. CDR3 sequence: CASSLEAGLSYEQYF. Full variable domain (rest looked up from reference TRBV5-1 and TRBJ2-7): KAGVTQTPRYLIKTRGQQVTLSCSPISGHRSVSWYQQTPGQGLQFLFEYFSETQRNKGNFPGRFSGRQFSNSRSEMNVSTLELGDSALYLCASSLEAGLSYEQYFGPGTRLTVT.

This clonotype ranks as medium-sized in terms of frequency. V gene TRBV27 combines with J gene TRBJ2-2. The CDR3 sequence is 16 residues long. Germline lookup yields CDR1 MNHEY and CDR2 SMNVEV (reference sequence). CDR3 protein: CASSLSYSPNTGELFF.

This clonotype shows up as large by frequency. The chain couples TRBV5-1 to TRBJ2-2. The CDR3 spans 14 residues. Germline V lookup: CDR1 SGHRS, CDR2 YFSETQ. Here the CDR3 reads CASSTVLNTGELFF. The whole variable domain, remainder taken from reference TRBV5-1 and TRBJ2-2, is KAGVTQTPRYLIKTRGQQVTLSCSPISGHRSVSWYQQTPGQGLQFLFEYFSETQRNKGNFPGRFSGRQFSNSRSEMNVSTLELGDSALYLCASSTVLNTGELFFGEGSRLTVL.

Measured by frequency, this clonotype is medium-sized. CDR3 protein: CASSSLSGGSYSYEQYF. The chain joins TRBV5-5 to TRBJ2-7; TCRdb picks TRBD1, but there is no DNA to check that call. This CDR3 is 17 amino acids long. From germline, CDR1 is SGHKS and CDR2 YYEKEE (reference sequence).

By frequency, this clonotype is medium-sized. The V gene is TRBV12-3 or TRBV12-4, the J gene TRBJ1-1; TCRdb's D gene call, TRBD1, goes unchecked for lack of DNA. CDR3 length: 14 amino acids. The CDR3 sequence: CASSATGLGTEAFF.

This clonotype shows up as medium-sized by frequency. This chain links TRBV2 with TRBJ1-4. Germline V lookup: CDR1 SNHLY, CDR2 FYNNEI. The CDR3 extends over 14 amino acids. The CDR3 region is CASLVGGANEKLFF.

This clonotype is large by frequency. V gene TRBV10-3 combines with J gene TRBJ2-6. Germline CDR1 reads ENHRY; CDR2 reads SYGVKD. This CDR3 is built from 15 residues. The CDR3 reads CAISTPEAGANVLTF.

This clonotype is deemed large by its frequency. The chain is built from TRBV13 and TRBJ1-4; TCRdb outputs TRBD1, but without DNA this stays unchecked. Germline assignment: CDR1 PRHDT and CDR2 FYEKMQ (reference sequence). The CDR3 length is 15 residues. Here the CDR3 reads CASSARQGRGEKLFF.

Its frequency marks this clonotype as large. The genes are TRBV11-2 and TRBJ2-1; there is no DNA to check the TCRdb D call of TRBD2. CDR3 length equals 15 residues. In germline, CDR1 is SGHAT, CDR2 FQNNGV. The CDR3 sequence is CASSSGLAAHNEQFF.

This clonotype ranks as medium-sized in terms of frequency. The chain joins TRBV7-2 to TRBJ1-2; TCRdb proposes TRBD1, but this gene call is untestable without DNA. Germline CDR1 and CDR2: SGHTA and FQGNSA. The CDR3 loop spans 16 amino acids. This CDR3 reads CASSLAYGRVGYGYTF.

This clonotype is deemed medium-sized by its frequency. The chain links TRBV7-9 to TRBJ2-1. Germline assignment: CDR1 SEHNR and CDR2 FQNEAQ (reference sequence). CDR3 size: 14 residues. This chain's CDR3 is CASSLAGGINEQFF.

This clonotype is medium-sized by frequency. This CDR3 is CSARSGGREKLFF. This chain connects TRBV20-1 to TRBJ1-4; TCRdb indicates TRBD1, and absent DNA this call remains unverified. This CDR3 is built from 13 residues. Germline V gene sequence: CDR1 DFQATT, CDR2 SNEGSKA (reference sequence).

This clonotype is identified as large from frequency. V gene TRBV11-3 combines with J gene TRBJ2-2. This CDR3 has 17 amino acids. In germline, CDR1 is SGHNT, CDR2 YENEEA. The CDR3 spells CASSPTAGSANTGELFF.

This clonotype ranks as medium-sized in terms of frequency. The chain uses TRBV2 and TRBJ2-3; TCRdb selects TRBD2, and the lack of DNA leaves this call unchecked. The CDR3 extends over 16 amino acids. Germline-derived CDR1 and CDR2 are SNHLY and FYNNEI. This chain's CDR3 is CASSAGLAGGGDTQYF.

This clonotype is identified as large (0.1 to 1%) from frequency. The chain is built from TRBV5-1 and TRBJ2-1; TCRdb gives TRBD2 as the D gene, but with no DNA this cannot be confirmed. CDR3 size: 16 residues. Germline lookup yields CDR1 SGHRS and CDR2 YFSETQ. The CDR3 loop reads CASSIGGLAGNNEQFF.

In terms of frequency, this clonotype is medium-sized. The chain employs TRBV25-1 and TRBJ2-7. Germline assignment: CDR1 MGHDK and CDR2 SYGVNS. The CDR3 length is 11 residues. The CDR3 protein is CASSMTYEQYF.

This clonotype is deemed medium-sized (0.01 to 0.1%) by its frequency. V and J are TRBV19 and TRBJ2-1; the TCRdb D gene call, TRBD1, has no DNA to confirm it. Germline loops: CDR1 LNHDA, CDR2 SQIVND (reference sequence). The CDR3 is 15 amino acids. The CDR3 region is CASSIKTGRPNEQFF.

This clonotype is labeled medium-sized based on frequency. This chain uses TRBV13 with TRBJ2-5; TCRdb names TRBD1, which stays unverified in the absence of DNA. CDR3 length: 12 residues. CDR1 is PRHDT, CDR2 FYEKMQ, per germline (reference sequence). The CDR3 sequence is CASGQGAETQYF.